These 18 T cell receptor beta chains share one sample of origin, sequenced in a study of T cells in Graves' hyperthyroidism and ophthalmopathy. Amplified TCR beta CDR3 regions derived from RNA transcripts. The study used the HTBI primer set for a first-round RT-PCR of the TCR CDR3. TCRdb re-called the multiplex PCR reads through MiXCR, storing one row per CDR3 protein. The data contain about 400,000 distinct CDR3 sequences, 15% to 18% of them singletons. The sequenced sample was blood. The receptors derive from a woman between 18 and 29 years old with Graves' hyperthyroidism.

The chain combines TRBV19 with TRBJ2-7, with TRBD1 matching 12 bases. Germline CDR1 reads LNHDA; CDR2 reads SQIVND (reference sequence). The J segment lost 4 bases and the V segment lost 4 bases, leaving 8 bases of the junction unmatched. The CDR3 covers 16 residues. In DNA form, the CDR3 reads TGTGCCAGTAGTAGGGGACAGGGGGCGATCGCTTACGAGCAGTACTTC. It is translated as CASSRGQGAIAYEQYF.

Ten or more counts support this clonotype. The chain is built from TRBV7-2 and TRBJ2-7; TRBD2 might be the D (5 bases). Looked up from germline, CDR1 is SGHTA and CDR2 is FQGNSA. Between the trimmed V and J ends, which lost 5 bases and 6 bases, there was a span of 26 bases. The CDR3 totals 17 residues. The CDR3 sequence: CASSNRDRFPATSEQYF. DNA of the CDR3: TGTGCCAGCAGCAACCGGGATCGTTTCCCGGCTACGAGCGAGCAGTACTTC.

This clonotype was observed many times. The chain couples TRBV20-1 to TRBJ1-6, with a possible D match to TRBD1 (5 bases). This CDR3 is built from 16 residues. Germline-derived CDR1 and CDR2 are DFQATT and SNEGSKA (reference sequence). Trimming took 2 bases from V and 10 from J, leaving 21 bases between them. CDR3 sequence reads: CSARPSGRGSGSPLHF. DNA of the CDR3: TGCAGTGCTAGACCGTCGGGACGGGGTTCGGGGTCACCCCTCCACTTT.

This clonotype was counted many times. The rearrangement uses TRBV6-2 or TRBV6-3 and TRBJ2-5; D perhaps matches TRBD2 (5 bases). Germline V gene data show CDR1 as MNHEY and CDR2 as SVGEGT. Trimming left V 6 bases short and J 4 bases short, with 15 bases between. The CDR3 sequence is 14 residues long. The CDR3 sequence: CASSQGGSVETQYF. The CDR3 coding sequence is TGTGCCAGCAGCCAAGGTGGTAGCGTAGAGACCCAGTACTTC.

Details on this clonotype: This may come from a read error, since a much larger clone is one base off. The chain employs TRBV6-2 or TRBV6-3 and TRBJ2-1, with a possible D match to TRBD1 (5 bases). This CDR3 contains 15 residues. Germline V gives CDR1 MNHEY, CDR2 SVGEGT. Here the CDR3 reads CASGYSTGTYNEQFF. The CDR3 DNA reads as TGTGCCAGCGGTTACTCAACAGGTACCTACAATGAGCAGTTCTTC.

In this sample, this clonotype turned up many times. V usage is TRBV27 and J usage is TRBJ2-2, with a tentative D call TRBD1 (6 bases). The V and J ends lost 5 bases and 2 bases respectively, with 24 bases between them. The CDR3 has 19 amino acids. The V gene's germline CDR1 is MNHEY and CDR2 SMNVEV (reference sequence). The CDR3, as DNA: TGTGCCAGCAGTGACTGGCTCCTCAGGGGATCCACTAACACCGGGGAGCTGTTTTTT. Translation gives CASSDWLLRGSTNTGELFF.

The V call is TRBV30, the J call TRBJ1-1; possibly TRBD1 for D (5 bases). In germline, CDR1 is GTSNPN, CDR2 SVGIG (reference sequence). V shed 2 bases and J shed 5 bases, with 15 bases lying between them. The CDR3 extends over 14 amino acids. Written as DNA, the CDR3 is TGTGCCTGGAGTCTGGGTTGGGGGTCTACTGAAGCTTTCTTT. Protein product: CAWSLGWGSTEAFF.

This rearrangement joins TRBV5-6 to TRBJ2-3; TRBD2 agrees at 7 bases. V dropped 4 bases and J dropped 1; count of bases not matched to a gene: 9. Germline CDR1 is SGHDT and CDR2 is YYEEEE. The CDR3 is 16 residues long. Here the CDR3 reads CASSRRGVAGTDTQYF. The CDR3 DNA reads TGTGCCAGCAGCCGTCGGGGGGTAGCGGGCACAGATACGCAGTATTTT.

This clonotype was recorded a few times. The chain employs TRBV27 and TRBJ1-5, with TRBD1 matching over 12 bases. Germline V gives CDR1 MNHEY, CDR2 SMNVEV (reference sequence). Losses at the gene ends were 8 bases for V and 6 bases for J; bases not matched to a gene: 8. The CDR3 length is 15 residues. CDR3 amino acids: CASASGTGGSQPQHF. The CDR3 bases are TGTGCCAGCGCCTCCGGGACAGGGGGCTCTCAGCCCCAGCATTTT.

The CDR3 sequence: CASGRTSNQPQHF. In nucleotides, the CDR3 is TGTGCCAGTGGACGGACGAGCAATCAGCCCCAGCATTTT. This rearrangement joins TRBV2 to TRBJ1-5; no clear D. The ends were cut back, 9 bases at V and 1 base at J, with 10 bases in the middle. Germline V gene lookup returns CDR1 SNHLY and CDR2 FYNNEI. This CDR3 is built from 13 residues.

This clonotype was counted ten times or more. The chain has TRBV19 and TRBJ1-5; 8 nucleotides agree with TRBD1. Germline V CDR1 and CDR2: LNHDA, SQIVND (reference sequence). The CDR3 is 15 residues long. V lost 3 bases and J lost 6; bases outside the gene matches: 7. In DNA, the CDR3 is TGTGCCAGTAGTATGACCGCAGGGGGCGGTCAGCCCCAGCATTTT. It is translated as CASSMTAGGGQPQHF. Full variable domain (outside the CDR3, taken from reference TRBV19 and TRBJ1-5): DGGITQSPKYLFRKEGQNVTLSCEQNLNHDAMYWYRQDPGQGLRLIYYSQIVNDFQKGDIAEGYSVSREKKESFPLTVTSAQKNPTAFYLCASSMTAGGGQPQHFGDGTRLSIL.

This chain joins TRBV6-1 and TRBJ2-5; D remains ambiguous. V was clipped by 2 bases and J by 7 bases, with 11 bases between them. The CDR3 length is 13 residues. Germline assignment: CDR1 MNHNS and CDR2 SASEGT. CDR3 loop: CASSENAPGTQYF. The DNA for the CDR3 is TGTGCCAGCAGTGAAAATGCTCCCGGGACCCAGTACTTC.

This clonotype was seen at least ten times. The chain couples TRBV20-1 to TRBJ2-5, with 8 nucleotides matching TRBD1. In germline, CDR1 is DFQATT, CDR2 SNEGSKA (reference sequence). The CDR3 is 17 amino acids. Germline trimming cut 1 base from V and 4 bases from J; bases unmatched to any gene: 14. CDR3 bases: TGCAGTGCTAGAGCCCCTCAATCGACAGGGGCAGGAGAGACCCAGTACTTC. Its protein product is CSARAPQSTGAGETQYF.

This chain connects TRBV6-5 to TRBJ2-1, with 14 bases lining up with TRBD2. The CDR3 contains 17 residues. V was pared by 4 bases and J by 7 bases, with 9 bases of the junction left unmatched. From germline, CDR1 is MNHEY and CDR2 SVGAGI. CDR3 in amino acids: CASSSPGLAGDANEQFF. The CDR3 DNA reads TGTGCCAGCAGTTCCCCGGGACTAGCGGGGGACGCTAATGAGCAGTTCTTC.

V and J are TRBV2 and TRBJ2-1; the D gene is possibly TRBD2 (6 bases). The V and J ends lost 2 bases and 4 bases respectively, with 15 bases between them. CDR3 length: 16 amino acids. The germline V gene encodes CDR1 SNHLY and CDR2 FYNNEI. The CDR3 spells CASSEQGGTLYNEQFF. As DNA, the CDR3 is TGTGCCAGCAGTGAACAGGGTGGGACTTTGTACAATGAGCAGTTCTTC.

The sample holds a few counts of this clonotype. V gene TRBV30 combines with J gene TRBJ1-3; D may be TRBD1 (5 bases). V was clipped by 5 bases and J by 0 bases, with 5 bases between them. CDR3 length equals 12 residues. CDR1 is GTSNPN, CDR2 SVGIG, per germline (reference sequence). CDR3: CAWDSSGNTIYF. As DNA, the CDR3 is TGTGCCTGGGACAGCTCTGGAAACACCATATATTTT.

Only a few counts were recorded for this clonotype. The chain is built from TRBV2 and TRBJ2-2; TRBD1 matches at 9 bases. CDR1 is SNHLY and CDR2 is FYNNEI in the germline V gene. J gave up 0 bases and V 7 bases, and 3 bases lay outside the gene matches. CDR3 length: 15 amino acids. The CDR3: CASTWDRANTGELFF. CDR3 sequence (DNA): TGTGCCAGCACCTGGGACAGGGCGAACACCGGGGAGCTGTTTTTT.

This clonotype was recorded at least ten times. The J gene is TRBJ2-5, the V gene TRBV18, with D tentatively TRBD1 (5 bases). Deletions cut 2 bases from V and 0 bases from J, with 7 bases between. The CDR3 consists of 14 residues. Germline-derived CDR1 and CDR2 are KGHSH and LQKENI. The CDR3 DNA reads as TGTGCCAGCTCACCAGGGGCAGACCAAGAGACCCAGTACTTC. Its protein is CASSPGADQETQYF.